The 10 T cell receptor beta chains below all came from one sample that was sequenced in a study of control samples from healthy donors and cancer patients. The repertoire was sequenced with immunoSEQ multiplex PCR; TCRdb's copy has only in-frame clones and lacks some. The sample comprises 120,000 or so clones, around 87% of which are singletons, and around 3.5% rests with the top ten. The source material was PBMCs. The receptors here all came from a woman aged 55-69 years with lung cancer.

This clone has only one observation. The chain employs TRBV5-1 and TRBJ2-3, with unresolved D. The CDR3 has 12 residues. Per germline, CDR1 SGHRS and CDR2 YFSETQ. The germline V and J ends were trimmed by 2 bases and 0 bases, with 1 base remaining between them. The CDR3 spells CASSLSTDTQYF. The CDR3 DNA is TGCGCCAGCAGCTTAAGCACAGATACGCAGTATTTT.

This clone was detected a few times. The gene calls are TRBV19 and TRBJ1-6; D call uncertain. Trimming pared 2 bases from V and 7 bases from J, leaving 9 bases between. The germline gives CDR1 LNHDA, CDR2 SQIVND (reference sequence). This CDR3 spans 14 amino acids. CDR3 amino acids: CASSILSGNSPLHF. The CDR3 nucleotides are TGTGCCAGTAGTATACTTTCGGGGAATTCACCCCTCCACTTT.

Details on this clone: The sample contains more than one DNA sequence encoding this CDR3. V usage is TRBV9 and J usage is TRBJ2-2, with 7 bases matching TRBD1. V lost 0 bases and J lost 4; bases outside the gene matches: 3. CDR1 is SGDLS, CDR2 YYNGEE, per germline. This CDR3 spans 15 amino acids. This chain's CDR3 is CASSVAQGSTGELFF. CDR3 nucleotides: TGTGCCAGCAGCGTAGCACAGGGGAGCACCGGGGAGCTGTTTTTT.

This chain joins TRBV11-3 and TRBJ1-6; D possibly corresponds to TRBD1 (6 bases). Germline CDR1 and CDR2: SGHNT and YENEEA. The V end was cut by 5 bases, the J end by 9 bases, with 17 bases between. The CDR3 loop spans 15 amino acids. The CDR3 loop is CASSPDPGATSPLHF. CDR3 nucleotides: TGTGCCAGCAGCCCAGACCCGGGGGCTACTTCACCCCTCCACTTT.

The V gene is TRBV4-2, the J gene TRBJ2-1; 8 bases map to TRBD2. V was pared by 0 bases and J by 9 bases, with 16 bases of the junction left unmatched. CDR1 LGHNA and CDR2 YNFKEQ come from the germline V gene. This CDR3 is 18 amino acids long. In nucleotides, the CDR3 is TGTGCCAGCAGCCAAGATCTCGGCGGTGGCGGGAGGATCGGTGAGCAGTTCTTC. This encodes CASSQDLGGGGRIGEQFF.

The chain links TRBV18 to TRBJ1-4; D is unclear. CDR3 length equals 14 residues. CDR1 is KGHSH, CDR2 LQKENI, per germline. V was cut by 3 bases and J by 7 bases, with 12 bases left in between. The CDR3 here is CASSPRGVGEKLFF. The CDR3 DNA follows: TGTGCCAGCTCACCCCGGGGAGTGGGTGAAAAACTGTTTTTT.

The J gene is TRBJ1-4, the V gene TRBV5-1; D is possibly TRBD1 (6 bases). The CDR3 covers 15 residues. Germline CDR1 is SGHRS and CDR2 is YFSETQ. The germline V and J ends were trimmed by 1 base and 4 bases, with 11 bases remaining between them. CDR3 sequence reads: CASSLLQGGNEKLFF. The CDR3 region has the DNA TGCGCCAGCAGCTTGTTACAGGGTGGTAATGAAAAACTGTTTTTT.

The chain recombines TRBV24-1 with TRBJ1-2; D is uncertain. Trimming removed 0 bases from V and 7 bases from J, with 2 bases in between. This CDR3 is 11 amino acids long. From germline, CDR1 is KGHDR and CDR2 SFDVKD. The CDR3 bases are TGTGCCACCAGTGATTTGAGTGGCTACACCTTC. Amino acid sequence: CATSDLSGYTF.

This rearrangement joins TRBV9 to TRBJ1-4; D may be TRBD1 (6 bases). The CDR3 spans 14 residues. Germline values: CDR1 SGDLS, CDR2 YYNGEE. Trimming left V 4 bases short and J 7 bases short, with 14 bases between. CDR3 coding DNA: TGTGCCAGCAGCTTCACAGGGAGTGGTGAAAAACTGTTTTTT. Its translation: CASSFTGSGEKLFF.

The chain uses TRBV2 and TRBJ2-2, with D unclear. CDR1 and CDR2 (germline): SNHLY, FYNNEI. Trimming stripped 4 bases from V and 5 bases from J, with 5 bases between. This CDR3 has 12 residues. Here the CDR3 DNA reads TGTGCCAGCAGTGCCCTAACCGGGGAGCTGTTTTTT. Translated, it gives CASSALTGELFF. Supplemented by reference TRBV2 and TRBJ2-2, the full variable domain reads EPEVTQTPSHQVTQMGQEVILRCVPISNHLYFYWYRQILGQKVEFLVSFYNNEISEKSEIFDDQFSVERPDGSNFTLKIRSTKLEDSAMYFCASSALTGELFFGEGSRLTVL.